Listed here are 27 T cell receptor beta chains from one sample, sequenced in a study of blood T cell repertoires in COVID-19. The assay was immunoSEQ multiplex PCR, and TCRdb's table has in-frame clones only and misses some. The sample consists of thousands of clones, roughly 83% of them appearing once. Sequenced material: peripheral blood. The receptors come from a woman in her sixties or seventies with active COVID-19.

In nucleotides, the CDR3 is TGTGCCAGCAGGTCGGAAAGGGGATACAATGAGCAGTTCTTC. This translates into CASRSERGYNEQFF. This sequence joins TRBV2 and TRBJ2-1; D is perhaps TRBD1 (5 bases). With 6 bases removed from V and 4 bases from J, the gap between germline ends came to 13 bases. The CDR3 loop spans 14 amino acids. Germline V lookup: CDR1 SNHLY, CDR2 FYNNEI.

This chain uses TRBV18 with TRBJ1-1; possible D gene TRBD1, 5 bases. Germline CDR1 is KGHSH and CDR2 is LQKENI. CDR3 length: 14 residues. V was clipped by 6 bases and J by 7 bases, with 18 bases between them. The chain's CDR3 is CASSLGGSQGEAFF. CDR3 sequence (DNA): TGTGCCAGCTCCCTGGGGGGGTCTCAGGGTGAAGCTTTCTTT.

This clone was recorded only once. The rearrangement links TRBV5-4 to TRBJ2-5; the match to TRBD1 covers 8 bases. Losses at the gene ends were 4 bases for V and 1 base for J; bases not matched to a gene: 6. CDR3 size: 15 residues. Germline V lookup: CDR1 SGHNT, CDR2 YYREEE (reference sequence). The CDR3 spells CASSQGTGGQETQYF. CDR3 sequence (DNA): TGTGCCAGCAGCCAAGGGACAGGCGGCCAAGAGACCCAGTACTTC.

The chain carries TRBV21-1 and TRBJ2-7; TRBD1 was called by the table and not checked on the DNA. TRBV21-1 is flagged as a pseudogene. This CDR3 comprises 14 residues. The CDR3 sequence: CASSISDRAYEQYF. CDR3 in DNA: TGTGCCAGCAGCATCAGCGACAGGGCGTACGAGCAGTACTTC.

V gene TRBV2 combines with J gene TRBJ2-1; 10 nucleotides align to TRBD1. The V and J ends lost 6 bases and 7 bases, in that order; junction bases with no gene match: 9. Germline V gives CDR1 SNHLY, CDR2 FYNNEI. CDR3 length: 15 residues. In nucleotides, the CDR3 is TGTGCCAGCAGCGGTGGGTGGACAGGGGGAAATGAGCAGTTCTTC. It translates to CASSGGWTGGNEQFF.

The chain combines TRBV5-6 with TRBJ2-4; TRBD2 aligns across 9 bases. The CDR3 has 19 amino acids. V lost 0 bases and J lost 0; bases outside the gene matches: 10. Germline V lookup: CDR1 SGHDT, CDR2 YYEEEE. The CDR3 spells CASSLVLSGGIIAKNIQYF. DNA for the CDR3: TGTGCCAGCAGCTTGGTTTTAAGCGGGGGGATCATAGCCAAAAACATTCAGTACTTC.

The V call is TRBV7-2, the J call TRBJ2-5; 8 positions agree with TRBD2. Germline V gene data show CDR1 as SGHTA and CDR2 as FQGNSA. The V gene end was trimmed by 3 bases and the J gene end by 6 bases; junction bases not matched to a gene: 3. This CDR3 has 13 amino acids. The CDR3 sequence is CASSFRLAQTQYF. The CDR3 region has the DNA TGTGCCAGCAGCTTCCGACTAGCGCAGACCCAGTACTTC.

The rearrangement joins TRBV19 to TRBJ1-4; TRBD1 matches 9 bases. CDR3 length: 14 residues. Germline V CDR1 and CDR2: LNHDA, SQIVND (reference sequence). Trimming cost V 6 bases and J 7 bases; bases outside gene matches: 6. CDR3 nucleotides: TGTGCCAGTAGCACGGACAGGGGTACTGAAAAACTGTTTTTT. Its translation: CASSTDRGTEKLFF.

The chain couples TRBV10-3 to TRBJ1-2; a weak D match, TRBD1 (6 bases). Trimming left V 0 bases short and J 7 bases short, with 12 bases between. CDR3 length equals 14 residues. Germline CDR1 reads ENHRY; CDR2 reads SYGVKD. The CDR3 DNA sequence: TGTGCCATCAGTGAGTCTTCGGCCAGGGGTGGCTACACCTTC. This sequence encodes CAISESSARGGYTF.

The V gene is TRBV6-5, the J gene TRBJ1-4; possible D gene TRBD1, 5 bases. The CDR3 runs to 14 residues. Looked up from germline, CDR1 is MNHEY and CDR2 is SVGAGI. V lost 7 bases to trimming and J lost 7 bases, with 16 bases between them. CDR3 sequence: CASIGGRGGEKLFF. The CDR3, as DNA: TGTGCCAGCATCGGGGGGAGGGGAGGTGAAAAACTGTTTTTT.

The J gene is TRBJ2-7, the V gene TRBV7-9, with 8 bases identical to TRBD1. Germline CDR1 SEHNR, CDR2 FQNEAQ (reference sequence). The V gene end was trimmed by 2 bases and the J gene end by 5 bases; junction bases not matched to a gene: 8. The CDR3 extends over 15 amino acids. CDR3 sequence (DNA): TGTGCCAGCAGCTTACTCGACAGGGGTTTCCACGAGCAGTACTTC. The encoded protein is CASSLLDRGFHEQYF.

This chain uses TRBV10-3 with TRBJ2-2, with D perhaps TRBD1 (5 bases). V was cut by 6 bases and J by 6 bases, with 14 bases left in between. The CDR3 spans 14 residues. Germline-derived CDR1 and CDR2 are ENHRY and SYGVKD. The CDR3 is CAISALFRAGELFF. In nucleotides, the CDR3 is TGTGCCATCAGCGCCCTATTCAGGGCCGGGGAGCTGTTTTTT.

The gene calls are TRBV7-8 and TRBJ2-7, with D tentatively TRBD1 (5 bases). Germline assignment: CDR1 SGHVS and CDR2 FQNEAQ. The CDR3 spans 12 residues. V lost 2 bases and J lost 7, with 9 bases in between. The CDR3 nucleotides are TGTGCCAGCAGCTTAAAGGGGTGGGAGCAGTACTTC. Its protein product is CASSLKGWEQYF.

This sequence joins TRBV9 and TRBJ1-1; maybe TRBD1 (5 bases). The V gene lost 3 bases and the J gene lost 7 bases, with 16 bases spanning the gap. CDR3 length: 14 residues. CDR1 and CDR2 (germline): SGDLS, YYNGEE. The CDR3 DNA follows: TGTGCCAGCAGCGCCCGGGGCGGGAGTTTTGAAGCTTTCTTT. Translating it yields CASSARGGSFEAFF.

The chain has TRBV6-4 and TRBJ2-3; 9 bases line up with TRBD2. V lost 5 bases, J lost 1 base, and 4 bases stayed unmatched. Germline V CDR1 and CDR2: MRHNA, SNTAGT. The CDR3 spans 15 residues. The CDR3 nucleotides read TGTGCCAGCAGTCCGACTAGCGGAGGCACAGATACGCAGTATTTT. Protein sequence: CASSPTSGGTDTQYF.

The chain links TRBV6-6 to TRBJ1-2; 8 nucleotides match TRBD1. This CDR3 has 13 residues. Trimming removed 5 bases from V and 5 bases from J; junction bases left unmatched: 4. The germline V gene has CDR1 MNHNY and CDR2 SVGAGI (reference sequence). CDR3 region: CASSTRTGYGYTF. In DNA, the CDR3 is TGTGCCAGCAGTACCCGGACAGGGTATGGCTACACCTTC.

The CDR3 nucleotides are TGTGCCAGCAGTTTTGACAGGGGTGAAAAGGGGCCTGAAGCTTTCTTT. Its translation: CASSFDRGEKGPEAFF. The V call is TRBV28, the J call TRBJ1-1, with 8 bases fitting TRBD1. V lost 3 bases, J lost 6 bases, and 12 bases stayed unmatched. Germline V gives CDR1 MDHEN, CDR2 SYDVKM. CDR3 length: 16 amino acids.

This sequence joins TRBV6-5 and TRBJ1-1; D gene uncertain. The CDR3 has 12 residues. With 2 bases removed from V and 5 bases from J, the gap between germline ends came to 6 bases. Germline V lookup: CDR1 MNHEY, CDR2 SVGAGI. The CDR3 sequence is CASSYGGTEAFF. The CDR3 nucleotides are TGTGCCAGCAGTTACGGCGGGACTGAAGCTTTCTTT.

This sequence joins TRBV27 and TRBJ1-1, with 7 bases matching TRBD1. After removal of 0 bases from V and 7 bases from J, the junction contained 8 bases not matched to a gene. The germline gives CDR1 MNHEY, CDR2 SMNVEV (reference sequence). The length of the CDR3 is 15 residues. The CDR3 spells CASSLSGGGQIEAFF. The CDR3 DNA reads TGTGCCAGCAGTTTATCTGGAGGGGGACAGATTGAAGCTTTCTTT.

This chain joins TRBV7-9 and TRBJ2-5, with TRBD2 matching 7 bases. V dropped 7 bases and J dropped 2; count of bases not matched to a gene: 10. CDR1 is SEHNR, CDR2 FQNEAQ, per germline (reference sequence). The CDR3 extends over 15 amino acids. CDR3 amino acids: CASIPLGTIQETQYF. Written as DNA, the CDR3 is TGTGCCAGCATCCCTCTGGGGACTATACAAGAGACCCAGTACTTC.

The V call is TRBV4-1, the J call TRBJ1-1, with D uncertain. The V end lost 0 bases, the J end lost 1 base, and 12 bases lay between the germline ends. Germline assignment: CDR1 MGHRA and CDR2 YSYEKL. The CDR3 is 16 residues long. The CDR3 loop reads CASSQEGGLTNTEAFF. In DNA form, the CDR3 reads TGCGCCAGCAGCCAAGAAGGAGGACTGACGAACACTGAAGCTTTCTTT.

The chain combines TRBV30 with TRBJ1-1, with D possibly matching TRBD1 (6 bases). From germline, CDR1 is GTSNPN and CDR2 SVGIG (reference sequence). The CDR3 length is 13 residues. Trimming pared 3 bases from V and 1 base from J, leaving 9 bases between. Here the CDR3 DNA reads TGTGCCTGGAGGGGACAACCGAACACTGAAGCTTTCTTT. It is translated as CAWRGQPNTEAFF.

The chain recombines TRBV4-3 with TRBJ2-3; D not certain. Germline V CDR1 and CDR2: LGHNA, YSLEER. V gave up 4 bases and J gave up 1 base, with 12 bases separating them. The CDR3 has 15 amino acids. CDR3 in amino acids: CASSRVFERTDTQYF. The CDR3 DNA sequence: TGCGCCAGCAGCCGCGTCTTCGAGCGCACAGATACGCAGTATTTT.

The J gene is TRBJ2-2, the V gene TRBV7-2, with 9 bases lining up with TRBD1. V was pared by 6 bases and J by 2 bases, with 1 base of the junction left unmatched. Germline values: CDR1 SGHTA, CDR2 FQGNSA. This CDR3 comprises 14 residues. The CDR3 DNA reads as TGTGCCAGCAGGGGACAGGGTAACACCGGGGAGCTGTTTTTT. It specifies CASRGQGNTGELFF.

The genes are TRBV30 and TRBJ1-1; maybe TRBD1 (5 bases). This CDR3 comprises 14 residues. Trimming shortened V by 3 bases and J by 0 bases, and 11 bases separated the two germline ends. The V gene's germline CDR1 is GTSNPN and CDR2 SVGIG (reference sequence). The CDR3 nucleotides are TGTGCCTGGAGGGCAGGGCCTATGAACACTGAAGCTTTCTTT. Translation gives CAWRAGPMNTEAFF.

J is TRBJ1-6 and V is TRBV19; no clear D. Trimming cost V 3 bases and J 5 bases, with 8 bases left between them. Germline CDR1 reads LNHDA; CDR2 reads SQIVND (reference sequence). This CDR3 is 14 amino acids long. The CDR3 DNA is TGTGCCAGTAGTATCCGAGACAATAATTCACCCCTCCACTTT. This gives the protein CASSIRDNNSPLHF.

V is TRBV7-8 and J is TRBJ1-2; D gene unclear. CDR1 and CDR2 from the germline V gene are SGHVS and FQNEAQ. Trimming shortened V by 4 bases and J by 2 bases, and 14 bases separated the two germline ends. This CDR3 is built from 15 residues. CDR3 sequence (DNA): TGTGCCAGCAGCTACCCCGCCAGGTCCAACTATGGCTACACCTTC. The encoded protein is CASSYPARSNYGYTF.